This paragraph covers one T cell receptor beta chain sequence. Its antigen is still unknown. Base qualities are not at hand, and no much larger clone is one base apart. The data stem from a study of cytomegalovirus exposure and HLA in healthy donors (dated by TCRdb to the late 2010s). For the study in its entirety: In an earlier analysis of 587 of the donors, 250 to 350 Gb of sequence data and just under 120 million unique TCR beta sequences from roughly 190 million T cells were reported. Both class I and class II loci were covered by HLA typing, at four-digit resolution. Approximately 310 gigabases of sequencing data and approximately 93 million unique TCR sequences were included in an early release covering about 700 HLA-typed donors. To study patterns of TCR occurrence, a later analysis re-analyzed previously published TCR beta repertoires from around 660 donors and added high-resolution HLA genotyping. All discovery cohort repertoires had been generated using a single sequencing platform. Donor age, sex, ethnicity and CMV serostatus were compiled alongside the repertoire data. In an earlier analysis of 500 to 650 of the donors, high-throughput TCR beta sequencing was used to judge whether each TCR beta V gene segment behaved as functional or pseudogenic. The later analysis used no new phenotypic data to find candidate immune exposures, relying instead on TCR beta sequences and their occurrence across donors. The T cell repertoires of 666 subjects were profiled by immunosequencing and related to cytomegalovirus serostatus. Of the roughly 400 genotyped donors, over 70% fell in the genetic ancestry cluster associated with self-reported Caucasian donors. The aim of the study was to test whether cataloging public T cell receptors could identify signatures of past pathogen exposure. Genome-wide SNP genotypes for about three fifths of the 666 donors were used in a later genetic analysis, which treated that subset as a discovery cohort. To predict cytomegalovirus infection status, the study combined high-throughput TCR immunosequencing, statistical association of individual TCRs with disease status, and machine learning. On average, about 200,000 unique TCR beta nucleotide sequences were sequenced per donor among roughly 430 genotyped donors of the cohort, with roughly 18% of those sequences being non-productive. Roughly five DR-DQ haplotypes were handled as single units for association and clustering because linkage in the cohort was strong. Typing coverage differed by locus: A, B, C, DRB1 and DQB1 were typed in roughly 620-640 donors, DQA1 in 522, DPA1 in nearly 610, and DPB1 in just under 490. Besides the first cohort of hundreds of subjects, a separate validation cohort made up of 120 different subjects was used.

Library creation used the immunoSEQ multiplex PCR assay. A mixture of 60 forward primers for TCR Vbeta segments and 13 reverse primers for TCR Jbeta segments was used in the multiplex PCR. Amplification of the CDR3 region of rearranged TCR beta genes was performed with a multiplex PCR assay on genomic DNA. Amplified TCR beta libraries were sequenced as 87-base-pair reads on the Illumina HiSeq System. Under the source paper's analysis protocol: Across the roughly 670 repertoires, a later analysis counted about 81 million unique TCR beta chains, roughly 11 million of which were shared by at least two donors. Raw reads were error-corrected and collapsed into unique sequences by a nearest-neighbor algorithm in which closely related sequences were merged to remove PCR and sequencing errors. V, D and J gene segments were assigned by aligning CDR3 sequences to IMGT reference sequences. Each retained sequence needed at least a six-nucleotide match to both a V gene segment and a J gene segment. Rearrangements were called productive when the CDR3 lacked stop codons and stayed in frame with V and J; all others were non-productive. Following IMGT convention, CDR3 was defined as the stretch from the second conserved V-encoded cysteine up to the conserved J-encoded phenylalanine. In an earlier analysis of approximately 590 of the donors, sequences lacking an unambiguous match to a single V gene segment were excluded. An earlier analysis of fewer than 650 of the donors classified V segments as functional when productive rearrangements were above 56.7% and as segregating when the standard deviation between donors was above 5%. A statistical classification framework was developed to diagnose cytomegalovirus status using the catalog of TCR beta chain sequences. V and J gene assignment, in a later analysis, came from comparing TCR nucleotide sequences with IMGT/GENE-DB human TR gene sequences. Using the TCRdist pipeline, a later analysis assigned CDR3 sequences along with most-parsimonious VDJ recombination scenarios. In a later analysis, every TCR beta chain was defined by the combination of its CDR3 amino acid sequence and its V-gene family, and reads without a unique V-gene family were dropped. A later analysis removed over 500 highly shared, low-generation-probability nucleotide sequences to deal with suspected cross-contamination and a sequencing artifact. A later analysis calculated a clonal expansion index for each public chain from normalized within-repertoire ranks of inferred template counts. Generation probabilities in a later analysis came from a VDJ recombination model fitted to out-of-frame rearrangements, and those results were checked against IGoR. In a later analysis, hypergeometric tests were used to score TCR-TCR, TCR-HLA and TCR-CMV co-occurrence, with a repertoire-size bias correction applied to TCR pairs. To estimate false discovery rates, a later analysis permuted the HLA or CMV assignments 20 times. A later analysis grouped co-occurring TCRs with DBSCAN, adding TCRdist sequence similarity when clustering within HLA-allele-positive subsets. Co-occurrence clustering excluded repertoires with fewer than 30,000 or more than 120,000 public chains, plus five with anomalous nucleotide sharing. The immuneACCESS repertoire file appears here via TCRdb, limited to in-frame rearrangements. These files lack a portion of the clones; in checked studies, under half of the deficit traces to unresolved V genes, and the cause of the others is not known. D and trimming come from the DNA, and the V and J calls and clone size come from that table. The sample table records around 150,000 clones; roughly 80% of these occur just once. Around a tenth of the sample comes from the top ten.

In total, around 600 healthy bone marrow donors made up the cohort. All cohort members were sampled while nominally healthy, although unrecorded immune exposures were likely present. The donor was CMV seropositive and belonged to the group of 250 to 300 seropositive cohort members. A peripheral blood sample was provided by each donor, and peripheral blood mononuclear cells were used for TCR beta sequencing. Genomic DNA extraction from the blood cell samples was performed with the Qiagen DNeasy Blood Extraction Kit. The paper's findings and limits, for the study overall: A few of the identified cytomegalovirus-associated TCR beta chains were confirmed in vitro to be specific for cytomegalovirus antigens. According to the authors, the approach could potentially be generalized to other disease states and immunological phenotypes. Specific HLA alleles were associated with 15,000 to 20,000 TCR beta sequences at a false discovery rate of 0.05 in a later analysis. In a later analysis, HLA-associated TCR beta chains showed more clonal expansion and lower generation probabilities than non-associated chains that were equally common. The cohort was sequenced for TCR beta chains only, and without alpha or paired-chain data the features that could be detected were limited. Strong co-occurrence of HLA alleles, especially DR and DQ, made assigning TCR associations to individual alleles difficult. The study gave a list of under 200 TCR beta chains associated with cytomegalovirus. The presence/absence analyses assumed that sequencing depth was roughly uniform across donors, and that assumption may not be true. In both the original and validation cohorts, the classifier was reported to diagnose cytomegalovirus status with high specificity and sensitivity. V-gene and J-gene trimming of TCR beta chains was associated with a missense DCLRE1C variant in a later genetic analysis, and the association was replicated in an independent cohort. Linkage disequilibrium might explain the correlated functional status among segregating V segments, but an unknown experimental factor could not be excluded. Because HLA typing was missing for some donors at each locus, association tests included only the typed subset. Seventeen rarely observed V segments, including chromosome 9 orphons, were excluded from the earlier analysis of a few hundred of the donors because counts were too low. Broadly in line with IMGT annotations, most TCR beta V segments showed up in productive rearrangements about 90% or about 30% of the time in an earlier analysis of 587 of the donors. A further reported finding was that TCR beta sequences accurately predicted the HLA-A and HLA-B alleles for most subjects in the first cohort. A later analysis found that most CMV-associated TCR beta chains appeared HLA-restricted, with HLA associations seemingly driven largely by CMV exposure. A later genetic analysis reported fewer N-insertions in productive TCRs among donors in an Asian-associated ancestry cluster than the approximately 670-donor mean. Most TCR sequences were observed very rarely across donors, whereas some public TCRs were present in many individuals. For the cohort, immune exposure information was limited to CMV serostatus. The sequencing pipeline was judged likely to have produced a cluster of highly shared sequence variants as a technical artifact. A later analysis found that TCR association rates varied across HLA loci, with DRB1 alleles showing the most associated TCRs and HLA-C alleles the fewest. A later analysis reported that several top co-occurrence clusters appeared linked to parvovirus B19, influenza, CMV and Epstein-Barr virus.

Sequenced material: PBMCs. This clonotype originated in a man younger than 30 in good health and CMV-seropositive.

The nucleotide sequence reads TGCGCCAGCAGGCCCGCCCTACTGAGGAGCGGGACAGATACGCAGTATTTT. The resulting protein is CASRPALLRSGTDTQYF. Here the chain combines TRBV10-2 and TRBJ2-3, and TRBD2 may be the D gene, going by 6 matching bases. The trim is 6 bases for V and 3 bases for J, with a gap of 22 bases between the germline ends. The germline V gene specifies WSHSY as CDR1 and SAAADI as CDR2. The CDR3 runs 17 residues from the cysteine to the phenylalanine. The entry retains the CDR3 DNA only, 51 bases that are in frame from base 1.